The T cell receptor beta chain under discussion was sequenced for a study of T cell responses to AZD1222 COVID-19 vaccine. Looking at the study overall: Whether given at about 4 or about 12 weeks, second doses were pooled.

This clone was observed once. Antigen: not known. Overall study results and limits: The donor group comprised mostly white British people and more females; the analysis possibly underestimated clonal diversity. Among AZD1222 vaccinees, only 5 or 6 were seropositive at baseline. Spike as a whole was targeted by vaccine-associated CD4 TCRs, dominant at 160-218 and 743-854.

The table came from immunoSEQ multiplex PCR; TCRdb's copy has only in-frame clones and leaves some out. The table records about 120,000 clones, more than 75% of them present only once. The sample was peripheral blood, taken on day 0 of AZD1222 vaccination. This sequence was found in an adult in good health.

DNA for the CDR3: TGTGCCATCAGTGAGCGAATTAGCGGGAGGGGGGACAATGAGCAGTTCTTC. Its translation is CAISERISGRGDNEQFF. This chain connects TRBV10-3 to TRBJ2-1; 11 positions agree with TRBD2. This CDR3 is built from 17 residues. The ends lost 2 bases at V and 5 bases at J; junction bases unmatched: 8. CDR1 ENHRY and CDR2 SYGVKD come from the germline V gene.